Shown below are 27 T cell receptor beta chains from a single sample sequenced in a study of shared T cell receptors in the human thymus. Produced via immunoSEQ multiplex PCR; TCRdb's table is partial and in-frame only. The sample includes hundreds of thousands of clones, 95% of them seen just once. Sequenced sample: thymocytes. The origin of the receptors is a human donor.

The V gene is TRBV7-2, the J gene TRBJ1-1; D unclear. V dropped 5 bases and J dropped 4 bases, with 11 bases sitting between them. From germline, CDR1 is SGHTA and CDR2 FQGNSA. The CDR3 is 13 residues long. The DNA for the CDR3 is TGTGCCAGCAGCCCCCTAGAGGGCACTGAAGCTTTCTTT. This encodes CASSPLEGTEAFF.

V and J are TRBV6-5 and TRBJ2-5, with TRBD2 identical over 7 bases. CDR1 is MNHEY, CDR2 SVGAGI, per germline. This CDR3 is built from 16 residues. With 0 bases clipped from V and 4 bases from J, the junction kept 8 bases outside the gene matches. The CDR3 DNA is TGTGCCAGCAGTTACTCGGTGTCGCGGGAGCGAGAGACCCAGTACTTC. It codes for CASSYSVSRERETQYF.

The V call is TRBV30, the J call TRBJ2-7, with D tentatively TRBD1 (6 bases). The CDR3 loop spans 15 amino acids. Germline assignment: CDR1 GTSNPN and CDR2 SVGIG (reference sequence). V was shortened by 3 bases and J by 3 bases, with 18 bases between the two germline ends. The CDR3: CAWRPYGQKIYEQYF. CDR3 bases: TGTGCCTGGAGACCGTATGGACAGAAGATCTACGAGCAGTACTTC.

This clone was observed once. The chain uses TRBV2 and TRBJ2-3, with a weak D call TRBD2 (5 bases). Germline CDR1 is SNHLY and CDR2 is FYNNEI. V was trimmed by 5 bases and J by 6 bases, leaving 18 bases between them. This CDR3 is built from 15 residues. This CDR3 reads CASSSLPNSADTQYF. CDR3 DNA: TGTGCCAGCAGTTCCCTTCCCAATAGCGCGGATACGCAGTATTTT. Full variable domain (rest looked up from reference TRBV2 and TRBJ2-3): EPEVTQTPSHQVTQMGQEVILRCVPISNHLYFYWYRQILGQKVEFLVSFYNNEISEKSEIFDDQFSVERPDGSNFTLKIRSTKLEDSAMYFCASSSLPNSADTQYFGPGTRLTVL.

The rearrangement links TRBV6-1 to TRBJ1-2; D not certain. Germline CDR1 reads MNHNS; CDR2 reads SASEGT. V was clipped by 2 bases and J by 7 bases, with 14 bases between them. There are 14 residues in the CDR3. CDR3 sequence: CASSESTLVGGYTF. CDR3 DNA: TGTGCCAGCAGTGAATCGACCCTGGTAGGTGGCTACACCTTC.

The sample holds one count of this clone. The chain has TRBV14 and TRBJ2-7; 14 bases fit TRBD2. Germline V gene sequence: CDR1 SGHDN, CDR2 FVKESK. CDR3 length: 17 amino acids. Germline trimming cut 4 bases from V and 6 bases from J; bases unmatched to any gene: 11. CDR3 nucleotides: TGTGCCAGCAGCCTCGGGACTAGCGGGAGTGGTCTCCCCGAGCAGTACTTC. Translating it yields CASSLGTSGSGLPEQYF.

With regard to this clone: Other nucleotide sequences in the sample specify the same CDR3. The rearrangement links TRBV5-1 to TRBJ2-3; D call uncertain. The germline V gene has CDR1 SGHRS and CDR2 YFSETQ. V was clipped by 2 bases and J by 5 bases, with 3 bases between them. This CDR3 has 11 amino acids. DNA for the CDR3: TGCGCCAGCAGCTTAGGAGATACGCAGTATTTT. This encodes CASSLGDTQYF.

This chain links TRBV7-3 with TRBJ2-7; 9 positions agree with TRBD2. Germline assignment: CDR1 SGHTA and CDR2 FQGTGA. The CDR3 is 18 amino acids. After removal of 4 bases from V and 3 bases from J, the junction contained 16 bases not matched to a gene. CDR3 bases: TGTGCCAGCAGCTCCAAACGACTTTCTAGCGGGACCCTCTACGAGCAGTACTTC. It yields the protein CASSSKRLSSGTLYEQYF.

CDR3: CASSRTATSTYEQYF. The DNA of the CDR3 is TGCGCCAGCAGCCGGACCGCGACGAGCACCTACGAGCAGTACTTC. The chain couples TRBV4-1 to TRBJ2-7; no clear D. CDR3 size: 15 residues. Germline CDR1 reads MGHRA; CDR2 reads YSYEKL. Trimming pared 4 bases from V and 2 bases from J, leaving 15 bases between.

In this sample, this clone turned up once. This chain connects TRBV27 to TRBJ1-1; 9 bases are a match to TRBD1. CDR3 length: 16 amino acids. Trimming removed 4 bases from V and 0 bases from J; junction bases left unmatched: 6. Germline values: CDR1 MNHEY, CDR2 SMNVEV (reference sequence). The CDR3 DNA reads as TGTGCCAGCAGTTACGGACAGGGGAACATGAACACTGAAGCTTTCTTT. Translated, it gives CASSYGQGNMNTEAFF.

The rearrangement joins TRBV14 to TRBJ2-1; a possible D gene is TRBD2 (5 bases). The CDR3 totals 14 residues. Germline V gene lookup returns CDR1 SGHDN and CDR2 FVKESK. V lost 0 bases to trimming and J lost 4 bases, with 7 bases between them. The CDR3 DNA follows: TGTGCCAGCAGCCAAGAGCGGGTTTACAATGAGCAGTTCTTC. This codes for CASSQERVYNEQFF.

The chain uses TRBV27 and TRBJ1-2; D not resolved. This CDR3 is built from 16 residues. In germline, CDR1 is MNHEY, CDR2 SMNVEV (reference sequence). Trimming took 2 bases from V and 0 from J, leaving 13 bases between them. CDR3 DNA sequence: TGTGCCAGCAGTTTAACAGTCCCCGAAGCTAACTATGGCTACACCTTC. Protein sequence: CASSLTVPEANYGYTF.

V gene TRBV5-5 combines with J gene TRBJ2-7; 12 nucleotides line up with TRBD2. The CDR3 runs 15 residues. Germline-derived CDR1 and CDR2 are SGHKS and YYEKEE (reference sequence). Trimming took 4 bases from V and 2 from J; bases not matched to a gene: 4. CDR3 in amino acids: CASSTRTSGTYEQYF. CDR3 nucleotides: TGTGCCAGCAGCACTCGGACTAGCGGGACCTACGAGCAGTACTTC.

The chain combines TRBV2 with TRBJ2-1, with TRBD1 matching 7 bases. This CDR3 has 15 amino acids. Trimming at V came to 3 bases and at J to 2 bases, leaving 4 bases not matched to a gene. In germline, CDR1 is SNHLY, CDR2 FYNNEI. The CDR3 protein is CASSERGPPYNEQFF. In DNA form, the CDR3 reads TGTGCCAGCAGTGAGAGGGGGCCCCCCTACAATGAGCAGTTCTTC.

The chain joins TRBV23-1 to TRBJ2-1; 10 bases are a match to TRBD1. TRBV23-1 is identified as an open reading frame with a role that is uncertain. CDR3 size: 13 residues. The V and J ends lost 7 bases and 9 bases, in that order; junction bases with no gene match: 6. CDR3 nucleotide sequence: TGCGCCAGCACCCGGGACAGGGGCGGTGAGCAGTTCTTC. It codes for CASTRDRGGEQFF.

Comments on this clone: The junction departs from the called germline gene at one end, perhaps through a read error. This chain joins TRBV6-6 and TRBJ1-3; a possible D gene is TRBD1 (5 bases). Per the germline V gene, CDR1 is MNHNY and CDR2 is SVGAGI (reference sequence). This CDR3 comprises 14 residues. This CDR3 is CASSTLYTGNAIYF. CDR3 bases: TGTGCCAGCAGTACCCTCTACACAGGAAACGCCATATATTTT.

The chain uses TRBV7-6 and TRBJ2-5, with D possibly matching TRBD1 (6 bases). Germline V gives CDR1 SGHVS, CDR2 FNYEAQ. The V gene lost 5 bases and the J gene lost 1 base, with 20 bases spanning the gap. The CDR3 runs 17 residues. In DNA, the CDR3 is TGTGCCAGCAGCCGAGAGGACAGATTTGGACCCCAAGAGACCCAGTACTTC. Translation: CASSREDRFGPQETQYF.

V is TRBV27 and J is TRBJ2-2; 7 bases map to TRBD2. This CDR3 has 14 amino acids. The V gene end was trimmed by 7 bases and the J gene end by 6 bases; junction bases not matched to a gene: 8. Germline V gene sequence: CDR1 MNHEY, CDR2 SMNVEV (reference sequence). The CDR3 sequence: CASTTGDYAGELFF. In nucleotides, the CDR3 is TGTGCCAGCACCACGGGGGACTACGCCGGGGAGCTGTTTTTT.

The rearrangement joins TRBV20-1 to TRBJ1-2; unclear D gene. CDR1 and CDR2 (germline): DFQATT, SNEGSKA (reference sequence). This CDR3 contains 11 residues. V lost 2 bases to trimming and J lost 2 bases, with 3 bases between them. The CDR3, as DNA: TGCAGTGCTAGAAAGAACTATGGCTACACCTTC. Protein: CSARKNYGYTF.

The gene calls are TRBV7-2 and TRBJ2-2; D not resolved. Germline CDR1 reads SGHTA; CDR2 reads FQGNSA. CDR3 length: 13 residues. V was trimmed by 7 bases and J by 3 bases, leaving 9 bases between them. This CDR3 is CASTLGDTGELFF. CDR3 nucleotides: TGTGCCAGCACCCTAGGAGACACCGGGGAGCTGTTTTTT. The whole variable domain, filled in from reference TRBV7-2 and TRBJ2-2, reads GAGVSQSPSNKVTEKGKDVELRCDPISGHTALYWYRQSLGQGLEFLIYFQGNSAPDKSGLPSDRFSAERTGGSVSTLTIQRTQQEDSAVYLCASTLGDTGELFFGEGSRLTVL.

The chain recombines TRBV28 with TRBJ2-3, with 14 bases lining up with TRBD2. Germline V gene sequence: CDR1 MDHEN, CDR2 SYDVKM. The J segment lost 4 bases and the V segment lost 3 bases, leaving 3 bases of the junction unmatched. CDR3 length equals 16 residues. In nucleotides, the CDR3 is TGTGCCAGCAGTTTTCGGACTAGCGGGAGGTCAGATACGCAGTATTTT. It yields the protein CASSFRTSGRSDTQYF.

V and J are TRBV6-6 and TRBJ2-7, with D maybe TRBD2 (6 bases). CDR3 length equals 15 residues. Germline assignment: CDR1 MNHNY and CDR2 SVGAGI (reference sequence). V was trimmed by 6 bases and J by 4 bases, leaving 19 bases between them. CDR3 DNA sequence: TGTGCCAGCAGGGTAGCGGATCTACCCCTGTACGAGCAGTACTTC. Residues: CASRVADLPLYEQYF.

The CDR3 bases are TGTGCCAGCAGCCCAGACTTCAGGGGGGCCGGGGAGCTGTTTTTT. Translating gives CASSPDFRGAGELFF. The rearrangement links TRBV11-2 to TRBJ2-2, with a weak D call TRBD1 (7 bases). V was shortened by 5 bases and J by 6 bases, with 16 bases between the two germline ends. The CDR3 is 15 amino acids. Germline V gene sequence: CDR1 SGHAT, CDR2 FQNNGV.

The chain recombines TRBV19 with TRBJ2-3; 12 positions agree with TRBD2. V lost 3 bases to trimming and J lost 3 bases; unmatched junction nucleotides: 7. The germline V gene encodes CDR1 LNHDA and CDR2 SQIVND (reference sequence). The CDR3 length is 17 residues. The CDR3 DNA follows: TGTGCCAGTAGTATCCCCGGGCTAGCGGGGGGGACAGATACGCAGTATTTT. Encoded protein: CASSIPGLAGGTDTQYF.

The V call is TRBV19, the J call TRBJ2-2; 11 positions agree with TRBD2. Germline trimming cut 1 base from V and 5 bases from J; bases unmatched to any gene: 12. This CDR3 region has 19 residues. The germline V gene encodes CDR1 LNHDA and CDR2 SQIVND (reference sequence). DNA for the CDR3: TGTGCCAGTAGTATAGCCCATTCAAGACTAGCGGGACGGACCGGGGAGCTGTTTTTT. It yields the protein CASSIAHSRLAGRTGELFF.

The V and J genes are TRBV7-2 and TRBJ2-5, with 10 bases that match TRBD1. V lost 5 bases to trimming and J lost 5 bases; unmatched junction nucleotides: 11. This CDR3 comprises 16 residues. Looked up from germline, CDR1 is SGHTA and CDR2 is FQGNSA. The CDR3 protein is CASSPKTGGEGETQYF. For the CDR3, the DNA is TGTGCCAGCAGCCCCAAGACAGGGGGCGAAGGGGAGACCCAGTACTTC.

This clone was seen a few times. The CDR3 DNA reads TGTGCCAGCAGCCCGCCGCCTAACTATGGCTACACCTTC. Its translation: CASSPPPNYGYTF. V is TRBV9 and J is TRBJ1-2; D ambiguous. The germline V and J ends were trimmed by 4 bases and 0 bases, with 7 bases remaining between them. Germline V gene sequence: CDR1 SGDLS, CDR2 YYNGEE. CDR3 size: 13 residues.